Given below is one T cell receptor beta chain in context. Its target is not known. CDR1 is MDHEN, CDR2 SYDVKM, per germline. Trimming removed 4 bases from V and 15 bases from J; junction bases left unmatched: 11. This CDR3 has 13 amino acids. The sample comes from a study of T cells after yellow fever vaccination. Study summary: SMART-Seq v4 Ultra Low Input handled preparation of low-cell-number fractions. Findings and limits, study-wide: Subsequent to the booster, the majority of primary-vaccination clones reappeared (around 95% CD4, 88% CD8). Contamination of FACS-sorted repertoires by abundant clonotypes from the bulk population could occur. Researchers report a weaker secondary response that nonetheless peaked faster, day 5 versus 15.

TCRdb called the 5' RACE reads again in MiXCR, with one record for every CDR3 protein. The table shows 350,000 or so distinct CDR3 sequences, with approximately 8% occurring only once. Sequences were derived from PBMCs, sampled more than 35 days after the first yellow fever vaccination. The TCR comes from a young man who received the YFV17D yellow fever vaccine. The J gene is TRBJ2-1, the V gene TRBV28; TRBD2 agrees at 8 bases. The CDR3 nucleotides read TGTGCCAGCAGTTACCCGGGGGGGCGTCAACGGTTCTTC. This sequence encodes CASSYPGGRQRFF. The variable domain in full, completed from reference TRBV28 and TRBJ2-1, reads DVKVTQSSRYLVKRTGEKVFLECVQDMDHENMFWYRQDPGLGLRLIYFSYDVKMKEKGDIPEGYSVSREKKERFSLILESASTNQTSMYLCASSYPGGRQRFFGPGTRLTVL.